This paragraph covers one T cell receptor (beta chain) sequence. Its specificity is unknown. The record originates from a study of T cells after yellow fever vaccination. Overall study findings and caveats: Shared CD4/CD8 clonotypes were a small share, likely from convergent recombination. Most primary-vaccination clones reappeared after the booster (about 95% CD4, more than 70% CD8).

A single record per CDR3 protein comes from TCRdb applying MiXCR to the 5' RACE reads. The sample lists 300,000 or so distinct CDR3 sequences, roughly 8.7% occurring once. Trimming stripped 0 bases from V and 9 bases from J, with 10 bases between. Per germline, CDR1 LGHDT and CDR2 YNNKEL (reference sequence). This CDR3 has 13 amino acids. This TCR came from a man aged 18 to 35 who received the YFV17D yellow fever vaccine. The sample here was CD4+ T cells sorted from PBMCs, taken 5 days after the yellow fever booster vaccination. The chain couples TRBV3-1 to TRBJ2-3; D is unresolved. The CDR3 region has the DNA TGTGCCAGCAGCCAAGATGATAGGATAACGCAGTATTTT. Protein: CASSQDDRITQYF.